These T cell receptor beta chains were read from a single sample in a study of T cells in Graves' hyperthyroidism and ophthalmopathy. In TCRdb, the multiplex PCR reads were re-called with MiXCR into one record per CDR3 protein. The sample records around 350,000 distinct CDR3 sequences, over 15% being singletons. The sample comprised blood. The source of these receptors is a woman younger than 30 with Graves' hyperthyroidism. Each CDR3 is given with its conserved first and last residue. The D gene is left open where the match is weak. Clone size is not always given. Where it is, it says once, few, many or a class for expanded clones.

d_call: TRBD1; v_call: TRBV30; clone_size: many; j_call: TRBJ1-2; cdr3_nt: TGTGCCTCCGGGACAGGTGGCGGCTACACCTTC; cdr3_aa: CASGTGGGYTF
d_call: .; v_call: TRBV28; clone_size: many; j_call: TRBJ1-1; cdr3_nt: TGTGCCAGCAGTTTATTCTTAGGGGGAGGTAGGACTGAAGCTTTCTTT; cdr3_aa: CASSLFLGGGRTEAFF
d_call: TRBD1; v_call: TRBV15; clone_size: .; j_call: TRBJ1-2; cdr3_nt: TGTGCCACCAGGGGACAGGGATCCTATGGCTACACCTTC; cdr3_aa: CATRGQGSYGYTF
d_call: .; v_call: TRBV27; clone_size: .; j_call: TRBJ1-2; cdr3_nt: TGTGCCAGCAGACCCCAGACAGACTCTTGGGGCTACACCTTC; cdr3_aa: CASRPQTDSWGYTF
d_call: .; v_call: TRBV24-1; clone_size: .; j_call: TRBJ2-7; cdr3_nt: TGTGCCACCAGTACCCCGGCGACCTACGAGCAGTACTTC; cdr3_aa: CATSTPATYEQYF
d_call: .; v_call: TRBV5-6; clone_size: many; j_call: TRBJ1-1; cdr3_nt: TGTGCCAGCAGCTTCCTTACGACAGTCGACACTGAAGCTTTCTTT; cdr3_aa: CASSFLTTVDTEAFF
d_call: .; v_call: TRBV25-1; clone_size: many; j_call: TRBJ2-5; cdr3_nt: TGTGCCAGCAGTGAATGGCGTGGGGGCGAGACCCAGTACTTC; cdr3_aa: CASSEWRGGETQYF
d_call: .; v_call: TRBV12-3/TRBV12-4; clone_size: many; j_call: TRBJ1-5; cdr3_nt: TGTGCCAGCAGTTTTGCCAGGGATCAGCCCCAGCATTTT; cdr3_aa: CASSFARDQPQHF
d_call: TRBD1; v_call: TRBV6-5; clone_size: many; j_call: TRBJ1-1; cdr3_nt: TGTGCCAGCAGTTACTCAGGGACAGGGGGGGACGCGGAAGCTTTCTTT; cdr3_aa: CASSYSGTGGDAEAFF
d_call: TRBD1; v_call: TRBV6-5; clone_size: many; j_call: TRBJ2-7; cdr3_nt: TGTGCCAGCAGACAGGGGTACGAGCAGTACTTC; cdr3_aa: CASRQGYEQYF
d_call: .; v_call: TRBV19; clone_size: .; j_call: TRBJ1-1; cdr3_nt: TGTGCCAGTAGGGCCGCCGCTGAAGCTTTCTTT; cdr3_aa: CASRAAAEAFF
d_call: TRBD1; v_call: TRBV6-1; clone_size: .; j_call: TRBJ1-2; cdr3_nt: TGTGCCAGCAGTGGCTCCCAACAGGGGCTCGTCTATGGCTACACCTTC; cdr3_aa: CASSGSQQGLVYGYTF
d_call: .; v_call: TRBV20-1; clone_size: many; j_call: TRBJ1-1; cdr3_nt: TGCAGTGCTAGAAGGTCTAGACCCACTGAAGCTTTCTTT; cdr3_aa: CSARRSRPTEAFF
d_call: .; v_call: TRBV3-1; clone_size: many; j_call: TRBJ1-1; cdr3_nt: TGTGCCAGCCGAGATCAGGGGAGCACTGAAGCTTTCTTT; cdr3_aa: CASRDQGSTEAFF
d_call: .; v_call: TRBV6-1; clone_size: many; j_call: TRBJ2-5; cdr3_nt: TGTGCCAGCAGATCCTATCAAGAGACCCAGTACTTC; cdr3_aa: CASRSYQETQYF
d_call: .; v_call: TRBV27; clone_size: few; j_call: TRBJ2-3; cdr3_nt: TGTGCCAGCAGTTCAGGGTCGTCTGATACGCAGTATTTT; cdr3_aa: CASSSGSSDTQYF
d_call: .; v_call: TRBV7-2; clone_size: many; j_call: TRBJ1-1; cdr3_nt: TGTGCCAGCAGCTGGGAGCGGGTAAGGTACACTGAAGCTTTCTTT; cdr3_aa: CASSWERVRYTEAFF
d_call: TRBD1; v_call: TRBV12-5; clone_size: many; j_call: TRBJ1-1; cdr3_nt: TGTGCTAGTGCCTGGGACAGGAACACTGAAGCTTTCTTT; cdr3_aa: CASAWDRNTEAFF
d_call: .; v_call: TRBV6-1; clone_size: many; j_call: TRBJ1-1; cdr3_nt: TGTGCCACGGCGCCAAGGAACACTGAAGCTTTCTTT; cdr3_aa: CATAPRNTEAFF
d_call: .; v_call: TRBV28; clone_size: many; j_call: TRBJ1-2; cdr3_nt: TGTGCCAGCAGTTCGGACCAGAACTCCTATGGCTACACCTTC; cdr3_aa: CASSSDQNSYGYTF
d_call: .; v_call: TRBV12-3/TRBV12-4; clone_size: many; j_call: TRBJ2-7; cdr3_nt: TGTGCCAGCAGTTTAGGCGGGACACTTGCTATTAAGCAGTACTTC; cdr3_aa: CASSLGGTLAIKQYF
d_call: .; v_call: TRBV7-8; clone_size: many; j_call: TRBJ1-5; cdr3_nt: TGTGCCAGCAGCTCCGGGCCCTTTGGCAATCAGCCCCAGCATTTT; cdr3_aa: CASSSGPFGNQPQHF
d_call: .; v_call: TRBV13; clone_size: few; j_call: TRBJ2-5; cdr3_nt: TGTGCCAGCAGCCCCCATTCGGCTGAGACCCAGTACTTC; cdr3_aa: CASSPHSAETQYF
d_call: .; v_call: TRBV7-8; clone_size: many; j_call: TRBJ2-2; cdr3_nt: TGTGCCAGCAATTTCGATAGGGGCACCGGGGAGCTGTTTTTT; cdr3_aa: CASNFDRGTGELFF